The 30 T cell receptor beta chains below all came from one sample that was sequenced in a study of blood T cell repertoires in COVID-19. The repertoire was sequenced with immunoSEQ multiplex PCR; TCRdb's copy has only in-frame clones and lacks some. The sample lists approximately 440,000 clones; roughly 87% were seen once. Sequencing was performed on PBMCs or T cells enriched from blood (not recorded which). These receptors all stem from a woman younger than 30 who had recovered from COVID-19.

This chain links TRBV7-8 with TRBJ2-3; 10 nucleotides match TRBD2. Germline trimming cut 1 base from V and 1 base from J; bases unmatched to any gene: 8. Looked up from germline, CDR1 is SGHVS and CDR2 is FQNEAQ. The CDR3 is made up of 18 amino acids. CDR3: CASSLEVLAGGGTDTQYF. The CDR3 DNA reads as TGTGCCAGCAGCTTAGAGGTATTAGCGGGGGGCGGCACAGATACGCAGTATTTT.

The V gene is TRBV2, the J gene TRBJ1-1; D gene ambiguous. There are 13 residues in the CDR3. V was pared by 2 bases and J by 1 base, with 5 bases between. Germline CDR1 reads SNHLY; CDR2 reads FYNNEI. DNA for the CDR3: TGTGCCAGCAGTGAACCCCAGAACACTGAAGCTTTCTTT. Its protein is CASSEPQNTEAFF.

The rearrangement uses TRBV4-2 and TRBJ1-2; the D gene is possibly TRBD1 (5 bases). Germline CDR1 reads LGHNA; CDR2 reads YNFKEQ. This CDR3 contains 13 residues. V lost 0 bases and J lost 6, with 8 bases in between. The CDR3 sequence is CASSQDREDGYTF. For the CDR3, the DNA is TGTGCCAGCAGCCAAGACAGGGAGGATGGCTACACCTTC.

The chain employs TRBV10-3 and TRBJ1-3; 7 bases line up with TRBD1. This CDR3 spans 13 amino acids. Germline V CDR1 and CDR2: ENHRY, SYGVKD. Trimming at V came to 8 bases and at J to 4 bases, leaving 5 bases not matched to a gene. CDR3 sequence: CAIHTGAGNTIYF. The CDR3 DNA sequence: TGTGCCATCCATACAGGGGCAGGAAACACCATATATTTT.

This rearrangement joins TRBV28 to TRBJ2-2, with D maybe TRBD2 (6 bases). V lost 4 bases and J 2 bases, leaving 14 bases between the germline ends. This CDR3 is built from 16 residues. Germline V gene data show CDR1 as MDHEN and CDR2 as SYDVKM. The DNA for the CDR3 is TGTGCCAGCAGTTCCCGCGGGGAGATAAACACCGGGGAGCTGTTTTTT. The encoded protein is CASSSRGEINTGELFF. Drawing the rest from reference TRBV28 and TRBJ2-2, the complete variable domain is DVKVTQSSRYLVKRTGEKVFLECVQDMDHENMFWYRQDPGLGLRLIYFSYDVKMKEKGDIPEGYSVSREKKERFSLILESASTNQTSMYLCASSSRGEINTGELFFGEGSRLTVL.

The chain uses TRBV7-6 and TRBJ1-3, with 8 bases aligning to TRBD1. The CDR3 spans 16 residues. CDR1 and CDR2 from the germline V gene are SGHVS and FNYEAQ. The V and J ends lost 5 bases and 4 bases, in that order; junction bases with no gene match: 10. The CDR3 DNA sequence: TGTGCCAGCAGCCCGGGACAGGATCTGGAAGGAAACACCATATATTTT. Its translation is CASSPGQDLEGNTIYF.

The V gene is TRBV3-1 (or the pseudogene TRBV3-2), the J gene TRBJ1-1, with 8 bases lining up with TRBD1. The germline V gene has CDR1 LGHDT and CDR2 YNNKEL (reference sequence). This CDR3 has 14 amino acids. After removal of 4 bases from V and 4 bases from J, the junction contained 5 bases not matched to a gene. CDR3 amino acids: CASSPQGGFTEAFF. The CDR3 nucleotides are TGTGCCAGCAGCCCACAGGGGGGGTTCACTGAAGCTTTCTTT.

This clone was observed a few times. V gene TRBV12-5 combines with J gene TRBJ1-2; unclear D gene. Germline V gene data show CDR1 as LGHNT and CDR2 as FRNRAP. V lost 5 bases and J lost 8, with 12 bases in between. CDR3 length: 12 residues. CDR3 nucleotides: TGTGCTAGTGGTCAAGAAACATCAGGCTACACCTTC. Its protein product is CASGQETSGYTF.

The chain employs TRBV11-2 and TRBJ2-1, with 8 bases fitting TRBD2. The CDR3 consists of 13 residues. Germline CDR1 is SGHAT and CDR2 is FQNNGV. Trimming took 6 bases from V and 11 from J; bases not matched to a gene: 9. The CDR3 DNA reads TGTGCCAGCAGTCTAAAGCGGGGGCCCAAGCAGTTCTTC. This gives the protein CASSLKRGPKQFF.

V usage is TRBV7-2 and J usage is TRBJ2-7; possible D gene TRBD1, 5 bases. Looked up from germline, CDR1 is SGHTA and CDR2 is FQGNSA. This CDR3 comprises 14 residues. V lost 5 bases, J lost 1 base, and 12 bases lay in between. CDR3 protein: CASSPQGDSYEQYF. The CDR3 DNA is TGTGCCAGCAGCCCCCAGGGCGATTCCTACGAGCAGTACTTC.

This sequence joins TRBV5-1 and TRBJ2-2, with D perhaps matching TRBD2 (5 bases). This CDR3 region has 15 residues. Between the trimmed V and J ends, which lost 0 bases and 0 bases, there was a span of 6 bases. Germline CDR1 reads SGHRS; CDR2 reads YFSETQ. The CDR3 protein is CASSLARANTGELFF. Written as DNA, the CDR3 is TGCGCCAGCAGCTTGGCGCGGGCGAACACCGGGGAGCTGTTTTTT.

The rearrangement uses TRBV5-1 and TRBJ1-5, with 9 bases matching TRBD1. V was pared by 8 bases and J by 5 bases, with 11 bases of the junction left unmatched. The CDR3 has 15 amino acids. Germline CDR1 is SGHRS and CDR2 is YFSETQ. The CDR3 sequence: CARPRDRVPHQPQHF. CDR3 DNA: TGCGCCAGACCCCGGGACAGGGTTCCTCATCAGCCCCAGCATTTT.

CDR3 in DNA: TGTGCCAGCAGCCTCGATAGGGGAACAGATACGCAGTATTTT. The encoded protein is CASSLDRGTDTQYF. The chain is built from TRBV7-3 and TRBJ2-3, with D possibly being TRBD1 (5 bases). This CDR3 region has 14 residues. Trimming pared 5 bases from V and 3 bases from J, leaving 12 bases between. Looked up from germline, CDR1 is SGHTA and CDR2 is FQGTGA.

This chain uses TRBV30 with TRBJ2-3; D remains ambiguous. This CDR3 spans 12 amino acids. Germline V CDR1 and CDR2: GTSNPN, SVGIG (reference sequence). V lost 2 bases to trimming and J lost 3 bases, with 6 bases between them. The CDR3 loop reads CAWSTITDTQYF. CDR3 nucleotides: TGTGCCTGGAGTACTATAACAGATACGCAGTATTTT.

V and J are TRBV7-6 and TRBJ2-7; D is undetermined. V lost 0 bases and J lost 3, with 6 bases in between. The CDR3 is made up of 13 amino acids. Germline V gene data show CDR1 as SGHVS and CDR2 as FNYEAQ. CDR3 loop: CASSLANGYEQYF. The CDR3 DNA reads TGTGCCAGCAGCTTAGCCAACGGCTACGAGCAGTACTTC. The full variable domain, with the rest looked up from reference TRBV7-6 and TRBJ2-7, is GAGVSQSPRYKVTKRGQDVALRCDPISGHVSLYWYRQALGQGPEFLTYFNYEAQQDKSGLPNDRFSAERPEGSISTLTIQRTEQRDSAMYRCASSLANGYEQYFGPGTRLTVT.

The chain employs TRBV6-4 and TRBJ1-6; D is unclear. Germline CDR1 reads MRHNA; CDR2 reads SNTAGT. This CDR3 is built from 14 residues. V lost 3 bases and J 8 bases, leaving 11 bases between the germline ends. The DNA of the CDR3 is TGTGCCAGCAGTGAACACGAGGAATATTCACCCCTCCACTTT. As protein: CASSEHEEYSPLHF.

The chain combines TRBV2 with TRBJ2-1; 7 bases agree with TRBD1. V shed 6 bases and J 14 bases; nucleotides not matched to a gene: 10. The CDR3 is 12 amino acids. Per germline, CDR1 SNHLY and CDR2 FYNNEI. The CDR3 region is CASSAGQATEFF. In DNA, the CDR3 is TGTGCCAGCAGCGCCGGACAGGCAACAGAGTTCTTC.

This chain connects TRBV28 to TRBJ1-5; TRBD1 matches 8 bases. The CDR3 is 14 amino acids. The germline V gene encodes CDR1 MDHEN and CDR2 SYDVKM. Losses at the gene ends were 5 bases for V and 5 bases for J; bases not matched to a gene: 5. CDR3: CASSPRGQDQPQHF. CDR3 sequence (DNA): TGTGCCAGCAGTCCCAGGGGGCAAGATCAGCCCCAGCATTTT. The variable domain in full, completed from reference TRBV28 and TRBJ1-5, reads DVKVTQSSRYLVKRTGEKVFLECVQDMDHENMFWYRQDPGLGLRLIYFSYDVKMKEKGDIPEGYSVSREKKERFSLILESASTNQTSMYLCASSPRGQDQPQHFGDGTRLSIL.

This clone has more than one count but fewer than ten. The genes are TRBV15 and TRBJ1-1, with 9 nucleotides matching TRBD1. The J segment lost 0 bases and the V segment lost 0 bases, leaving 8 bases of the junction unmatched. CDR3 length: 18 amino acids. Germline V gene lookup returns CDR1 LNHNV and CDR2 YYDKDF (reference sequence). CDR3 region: CATSREGGQGYMNTEAFF. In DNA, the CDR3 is TGTGCCACCAGCAGAGAAGGGGGACAGGGCTACATGAACACTGAAGCTTTCTTT.

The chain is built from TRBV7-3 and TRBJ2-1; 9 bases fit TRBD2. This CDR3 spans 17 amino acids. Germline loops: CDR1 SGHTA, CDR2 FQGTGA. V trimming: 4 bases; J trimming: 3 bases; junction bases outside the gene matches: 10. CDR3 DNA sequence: TGTGCCAGCAGCTCCTCATTGACTAGCGGAGACTACAATGAGCAGTTCTTC. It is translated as CASSSSLTSGDYNEQFF.

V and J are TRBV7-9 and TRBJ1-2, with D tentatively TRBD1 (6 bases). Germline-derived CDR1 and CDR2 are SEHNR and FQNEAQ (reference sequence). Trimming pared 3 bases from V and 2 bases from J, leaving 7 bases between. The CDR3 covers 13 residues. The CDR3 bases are TGTGCCAGCAGCTTTGGACAGAACTATGGCTACACCTTC. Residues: CASSFGQNYGYTF.

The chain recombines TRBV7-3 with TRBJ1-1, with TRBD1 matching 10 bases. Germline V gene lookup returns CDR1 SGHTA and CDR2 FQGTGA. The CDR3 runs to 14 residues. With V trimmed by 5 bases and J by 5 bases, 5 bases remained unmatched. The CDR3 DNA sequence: TGTGCCAGCAGCCCGACAGGGGGCAGGACTGAAGCTTTCTTT. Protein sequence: CASSPTGGRTEAFF.

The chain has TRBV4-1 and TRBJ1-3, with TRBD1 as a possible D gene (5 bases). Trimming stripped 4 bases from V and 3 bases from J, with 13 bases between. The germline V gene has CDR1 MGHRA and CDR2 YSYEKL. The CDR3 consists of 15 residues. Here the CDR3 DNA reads TGCGCCAGCAGCCGTTTGGGGGGTCTTGGAAACACCATATATTTT. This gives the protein CASSRLGGLGNTIYF.

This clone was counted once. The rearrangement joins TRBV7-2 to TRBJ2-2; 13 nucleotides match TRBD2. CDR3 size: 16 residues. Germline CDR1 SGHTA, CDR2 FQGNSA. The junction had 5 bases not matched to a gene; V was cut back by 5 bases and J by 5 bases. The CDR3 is CASSQGLAGLTGELFF. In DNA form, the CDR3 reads TGTGCCAGCAGCCAGGGACTAGCGGGGTTAACCGGGGAGCTGTTTTTT.

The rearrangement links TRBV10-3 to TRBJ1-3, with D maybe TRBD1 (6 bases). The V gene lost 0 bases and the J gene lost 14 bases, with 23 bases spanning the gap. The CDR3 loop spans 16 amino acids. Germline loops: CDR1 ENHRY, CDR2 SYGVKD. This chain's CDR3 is CAISESRMELTGNVYF. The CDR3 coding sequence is TGTGCCATCAGTGAGTCGAGGATGGAACTTACAGGGAATGTATATTTT.

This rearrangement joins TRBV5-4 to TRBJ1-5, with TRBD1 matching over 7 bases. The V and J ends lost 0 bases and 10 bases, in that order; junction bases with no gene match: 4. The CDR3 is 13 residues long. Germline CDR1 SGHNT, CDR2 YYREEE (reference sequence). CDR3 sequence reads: CASSLVGQRPQHF. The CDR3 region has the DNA TGTGCCAGCAGCTTGGTGGGACAGCGACCCCAGCATTTT.

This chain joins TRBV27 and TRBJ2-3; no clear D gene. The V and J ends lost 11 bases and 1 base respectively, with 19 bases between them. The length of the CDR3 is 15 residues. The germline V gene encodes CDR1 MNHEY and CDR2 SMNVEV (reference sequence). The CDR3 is CACQDAKSGTDTQYF. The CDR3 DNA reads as TGTGCCTGCCAGGATGCCAAATCTGGCACAGATACGCAGTATTTT.

The CDR3 loop is CASSPMTSANTGELFF. DNA of the CDR3: TGCGCCAGCAGCCCGATGACATCCGCGAACACCGGGGAGCTGTTTTTT. J is TRBJ2-2 and V is TRBV5-1; no clear D gene. V lost 4 bases and J lost 0, with 13 bases in between. This CDR3 region has 16 residues. Looked up from germline, CDR1 is SGHRS and CDR2 is YFSETQ.

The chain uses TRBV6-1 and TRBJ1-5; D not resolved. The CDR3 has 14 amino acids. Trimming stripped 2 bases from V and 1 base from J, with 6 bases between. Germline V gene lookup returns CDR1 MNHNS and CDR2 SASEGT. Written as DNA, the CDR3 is TGTGCCAGCAGTGAATTCATCAGCAATCAGCCCCAGCATTTT. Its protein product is CASSEFISNQPQHF.

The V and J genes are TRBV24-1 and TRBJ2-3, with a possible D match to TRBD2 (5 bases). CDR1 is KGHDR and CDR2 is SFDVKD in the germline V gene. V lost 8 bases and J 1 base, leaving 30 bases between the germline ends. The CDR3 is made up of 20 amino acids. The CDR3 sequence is CATNYALVDEGVRCTDTQYF. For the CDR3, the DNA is TGTGCCACCAACTATGCATTGGTGGACGAGGGAGTCCGATGCACAGATACGCAGTATTTT.